This TCR beta chain was found in a study of metastatic and nonmetastatic thyroid tumors (dated by TCRdb to 2020 to 2021). For context, the study as a whole: Repertoires were compared across peripheral blood and tumor or nodule tissue samples from malignant and benign thyroid patients. Here is what the overall study found, with its caveats: In both blood and tumor samples, TCR beta diversity was reported to be significantly higher in malignant tumors than in benign nodules.

Regarding this clone: The antigen it recognizes is unknown. Base-call qualities are not available, and no considerably larger clone is one nucleotide away.

Ends trimmed: V by 4 bases, J by 3 bases; bases unmatched to a gene: 3. Reading the germline V gene gives CDR1 SGHTA and CDR2 FQGNSA. The CDR3 has 13 amino acids, counting the end cysteine and phenylalanine. Left in the record is the CDR3 DNA by itself, 39 bases read in frame from the first base. No treatment had been received by any patient before thyroid surgery. Using T-cell receptor beta sequencing, the study looked back at clinical samples from patients collected from 2012 to 2018. The method was PCR. Sequenced using an Illumina HiSeq 4000. High-throughput sequencing was used to profile the TCR beta-chain CDR3 region of every patient. As for the original processing: Drawing on CDR3 differences between clinicopathological groups, the researchers built a classifier meant to tell apart patients with distant-metastatic papillary thyroid cancer. To measure repertoire diversity the researchers used the Shannon index, while the Morisita-Horn index served to gauge how similar the tumor and blood repertoires were. TCRdb reworked the public reads: Q25 trimming with fastp, MiXCR clone assembly, productive beta chains retained. These V and J calls rely on TCRdb rather than the paper's analysis. The sample contains tens of thousands of clones, about 30% of them found a single time. The top ten constitute 9.5% to 13% of the sample.

The chain is encoded by TRBV7-2 joined to TRBJ2-7; 7 bases in between match TRBD2. The TCR sequence derives from a male donor with papillary thyroid cancer or a benign thyroid nodule (not recorded which). Some clones in this sample may be carry-over from other donors' samples. The sample was blood. CDR3 protein: CASSSGRGYEQYF. At the DNA level, the sequence is TGTGCCAGCAGCTCAGGGAGGGGCTACGAGCAGTACTTC.